Below, 23 T cell receptor beta chains from the same sample are listed, as sequenced in a study of blood T cell repertoires in COVID-19. Method: immunoSEQ multiplex PCR; TCRdb's copy keeps in-frame clones and lacks some. The sample lists about 170,000 clones, roughly 78% occurring once. Input material: PBMCs or T cells enriched from blood (not recorded which). Receptors were obtained from a woman aged 65 to 85 in a cohort exposed to, infected with or recovered from COVID-19 (not recorded which).

This chain joins TRBV19 and TRBJ2-7, with 7 bases lining up with TRBD2. After removal of 2 bases from V and 2 bases from J, the junction contained 9 bases not matched to a gene. This CDR3 spans 16 amino acids. CDR1 is LNHDA, CDR2 SQIVND, per germline (reference sequence). The CDR3 spells CASSISAAGAPYEQYF. CDR3 nucleotides: TGTGCCAGTAGTATATCGGCTGCGGGAGCTCCCTACGAGCAGTACTTC.

The V gene is TRBV11-3, the J gene TRBJ2-1; D perhaps matches TRBD2 (6 bases). Germline values: CDR1 SGHNT, CDR2 YENEEA. This CDR3 has 15 residues. V dropped 4 bases and J dropped 5 bases, with 15 bases sitting between them. This CDR3 is CASSSDPRGNNEQFF. CDR3 nucleotide sequence: TGTGCCAGCAGCTCAGATCCGCGCGGGAACAATGAGCAGTTCTTC.

DNA for the CDR3: TGTGCCAGCAGCCTCAAAGGGGGTAACTCCTACGAGCAGTACTTC. Translation gives CASSLKGGNSYEQYF. The chain employs TRBV3-1 (or the pseudogene TRBV3-2) and TRBJ2-7; maybe TRBD1 (6 bases). CDR3 length: 15 residues. The germline gives CDR1 LGHDT, CDR2 YNNKEL (reference sequence). V was trimmed by 4 bases and J by 0 bases, leaving 13 bases between them.

V usage is TRBV19 and J usage is TRBJ1-5; unclear D gene. Germline CDR1 LNHDA, CDR2 SQIVND (reference sequence). This CDR3 region has 15 residues. The V end was cut by 6 bases, the J end by 5 bases, with 17 bases between. The CDR3 bases are TGTGCCAGTAGCCCGCCCGGGGAACCCCATCAGCCCCAGCATTTT. It codes for CASSPPGEPHQPQHF.

V gene TRBV6-5 combines with J gene TRBJ1-5; TRBD1 might be the D (6 bases). The V and J ends lost 6 bases and 0 bases respectively, with 12 bases between them. The CDR3 has 15 residues. Germline-derived CDR1 and CDR2 are MNHEY and SVGAGI. This CDR3 reads CASRRDTYSNQPQHF. The CDR3 coding sequence is TGTGCCAGCAGAAGGGACACTTATAGCAATCAGCCCCAGCATTTT.

V usage is TRBV4-1 and J usage is TRBJ2-1, with 7 bases fitting TRBD1. The V gene end was trimmed by 6 bases and the J gene end by 1 base; junction bases not matched to a gene: 3. The CDR3 is made up of 14 amino acids. Looked up from germline, CDR1 is MGHRA and CDR2 is YSYEKL. CDR3 nucleotide sequence: TGCGCCAGCAGAAAACAGGGGTCCTACAATGAGCAGTTCTTC. This encodes CASRKQGSYNEQFF.

The sample holds a few counts of this clone. The chain employs TRBV28 and TRBJ2-5, with D maybe TRBD2 (5 bases). The CDR3 covers 14 residues. Germline loops: CDR1 MDHEN, CDR2 SYDVKM. Trimming stripped 6 bases from V and 1 base from J, with 12 bases between. The CDR3 reads CASRGPTTQETQYF. As DNA, the CDR3 is TGTGCCAGCAGGGGCCCGACTACCCAAGAGACCCAGTACTTC.

The J gene is TRBJ2-3, the V gene TRBV9; 15 nucleotides align to TRBD2. The CDR3 sequence is 17 residues long. The junction had 6 bases not matched to a gene; V was cut back by 0 bases and J by 7 bases. Looked up from germline, CDR1 is SGDLS and CDR2 is YYNGEE. Here the CDR3 DNA reads TGTGCCAGCAGCGTAGCGCCCGGGACTAGCGGGAGGAATACGCAGTATTTT. The encoded protein is CASSVAPGTSGRNTQYF. Based on the CDR3 plus reference TRBV9 and TRBJ2-3, the full variable domain is DSGVTQTPKHLITATGQRVTLRCSPRSGDLSVYWYQQSLDQGLQFLIQYYNGEERAKGNILERFSAQQFPDLHSELNLSSLELGDSALYFCASSVAPGTSGRNTQYFGPGTRLTVL.

This clone is a singleton in its sample. The V gene is TRBV7-3, the J gene TRBJ2-3; unclear D gene. The CDR3 spans 12 residues. Trimming removed 5 bases from V and 6 bases from J, with 9 bases in between. Germline lookup yields CDR1 SGHTA and CDR2 FQGTGA. CDR3 in amino acids: CASSPNRDTQYF. In DNA form, the CDR3 reads TGTGCCAGCAGCCCTAACCGGGATACGCAGTATTTT.

J is TRBJ2-3 and V is TRBV11-1; 9 positions agree with TRBD2. CDR1 and CDR2 from the germline V gene are SGHAT and FQDESV (reference sequence). This CDR3 contains 15 residues. V was clipped by 6 bases and J by 2 bases; unmatched bases: 6. The CDR3 here is CASSSGTSFTDTQYF. The CDR3 nucleotides are TGTGCCAGCAGTTCCGGGACTAGCTTCACAGATACGCAGTATTTT. Combining the CDR3 with reference TRBV11-1 and TRBJ2-3 gives the whole variable domain EAEVAQSPRYKITEKSQAVAFWCDPISGHATLYWYRQILGQGPELLVQFQDESVVDDSQLPKDRFSAERLKGVDSTLKIQPAELGDSAMYLCASSSGTSFTDTQYFGPGTRLTVL.

This clone was observed once. The chain links TRBV27 to TRBJ1-6; D is unresolved. Trimming cost V 2 bases and J 0 bases, with 8 bases left between them. From germline, CDR1 is MNHEY and CDR2 SMNVEV (reference sequence). The CDR3 totals 16 residues. CDR3 sequence (DNA): TGTGCCAGCAGTTTAGAGTGGAGCTCCTATAATTCACCCCTCCACTTT. Its translation: CASSLEWSSYNSPLHF.

This sequence joins TRBV6-5 and TRBJ1-3; D is perhaps TRBD1 (6 bases). Germline CDR1 reads MNHEY; CDR2 reads SVGAGI. V dropped 5 bases and J dropped 3 bases, with 8 bases sitting between them. This CDR3 has 13 residues. CDR3 DNA sequence: TGTGCCAGCAGTACAGGGCTTGGAAACACCATATATTTT. This sequence encodes CASSTGLGNTIYF.

This clone was observed a handful of times. V is TRBV15 and J is TRBJ1-1; D remains ambiguous. The germline V and J ends were trimmed by 0 bases and 2 bases, with 4 bases remaining between them. There are 13 residues in the CDR3. CDR1 and CDR2 (germline): LNHNV, YYDKDF (reference sequence). The CDR3 nucleotides read TGTGCCACCAGCAGAGACCCAAACACTGAAGCTTTCTTT. Its protein product is CATSRDPNTEAFF.

This chain uses TRBV15 with TRBJ2-3; no reliable D call. The germline gives CDR1 LNHNV, CDR2 YYDKDF (reference sequence). This CDR3 contains 14 residues. The ends were cut back, 4 bases at V and 4 bases at J, with 12 bases in the middle. Here the CDR3 reads CATSKETWADTQYF. CDR3 DNA sequence: TGTGCCACCAGCAAAGAGACTTGGGCAGATACGCAGTATTTT.

This rearrangement joins TRBV7-9 to TRBJ2-3; possible D gene TRBD2, 6 bases. Trimming shortened V by 2 bases and J by 5 bases, and 8 bases separated the two germline ends. The length of the CDR3 is 13 residues. Germline values: CDR1 SEHNR, CDR2 FQNEAQ (reference sequence). CDR3 in DNA: TGTGCCAGCAGCTTAAAGGGAGGAGATACGCAGTATTTT. Its translation is CASSLKGGDTQYF. The full variable domain, its missing parts supplied by reference TRBV7-9 and TRBJ2-3, is DTGVSQNPRHKITKRGQNVTFRCDPISEHNRLYWYRQTLGQGPEFLTYFQNEAQLEKSRLLSDRFSAERPKGSFSTLEIQRTEQGDSAMYLCASSLKGGDTQYFGPGTRLTVL.

The gene calls are TRBV7-3 and TRBJ2-3; D remains unclear. V was cut by 5 bases and J by 6 bases, with 12 bases left in between. The CDR3 has 13 amino acids. CDR1 and CDR2 from the germline V gene are SGHTA and FQGTGA. The CDR3 protein is CASSQHPFDTQYF. The CDR3 DNA reads TGTGCCAGCAGCCAACACCCCTTCGATACGCAGTATTTT.

The V and J genes are TRBV14 and TRBJ1-6; D is perhaps TRBD1 (5 bases). CDR3 length: 15 amino acids. CDR1 is SGHDN and CDR2 is FVKESK in the germline V gene. Trimming pared 2 bases from V and 7 bases from J, leaving 12 bases between. The CDR3 coding sequence is TGTGCCAGCAGCCAACAAATAGGGGCGAATTCACCCCTCCACTTT. This codes for CASSQQIGANSPLHF.

V gene TRBV30 combines with J gene TRBJ1-1, with D uncertain. Germline lookup yields CDR1 GTSNPN and CDR2 SVGIG (reference sequence). The CDR3 sequence is 13 residues long. Trimming left V 8 bases short and J 2 bases short, with 15 bases between. In nucleotides, the CDR3 is TGTGCCGCGAGGAGGAATCCTAACACTGAAGCTTTCTTT. The encoded protein is CAARRNPNTEAFF. Filled out from reference TRBV30 and TRBJ1-1, the complete variable domain reads SQTIHQWPATLVQPVGSPLSLECTVEGTSNPNLYWYRQAAGRGLQLLFYSVGIGQISSEVPQNLSASRPQDRQFILSSKKLLLSDSGFYLCAARRNPNTEAFFGQGTRLTVV.

The chain carries TRBV18 and TRBJ2-3, with 10 bases aligning to TRBD1. The CDR3 is made up of 15 amino acids. Germline V gene lookup returns CDR1 KGHSH and CDR2 LQKENI. The trim removed 7 bases at V and 4 bases at J, leaving 8 bases unmatched. CDR3 coding DNA: TGTGCCAGCTTGACAGGGGGCGCCCACTCAGATACGCAGTATTTT. Its translation: CASLTGGAHSDTQYF.

The rearrangement links TRBV7-9 to TRBJ1-2; 7 nucleotides agree with TRBD1. Per germline, CDR1 SEHNR and CDR2 FQNEAQ (reference sequence). This CDR3 is built from 16 residues. The V and J ends lost 5 bases and 4 bases, in that order; junction bases with no gene match: 13. CDR3 in amino acids: CASSTTGATGFYGYTF. The CDR3 region has the DNA TGTGCCAGCAGCACTACAGGGGCCACTGGTTTCTATGGCTACACCTTC. Using reference TRBV7-9 and TRBJ1-2 for the parts outside the CDR3, the full variable domain is DTGVSQNPRHKITKRGQNVTFRCDPISEHNRLYWYRQTLGQGPEFLTYFQNEAQLEKSRLLSDRFSAERPKGSFSTLEIQRTEQGDSAMYLCASSTTGATGFYGYTFGSGTRLTVV.

The rearrangement uses TRBV27 and TRBJ2-1, with D possibly being TRBD2 (5 bases). CDR3 length equals 13 residues. CDR1 is MNHEY, CDR2 SMNVEV, per germline (reference sequence). V lost 7 bases and J lost 10, with 17 bases in between. CDR3 bases: TGTGCCAGCACCCCCCTCGGGGTAAGGGAGCAGTTCTTC. This encodes CASTPLGVREQFF.

The rearrangement uses TRBV30 and TRBJ2-2, with 7 bases identical to TRBD2. J lost 1 base, V lost 8 bases, and 10 bases had no gene match. This CDR3 contains 15 residues. Germline V lookup: CDR1 GTSNPN, CDR2 SVGIG (reference sequence). Here the CDR3 DNA reads TGTGCCCGGACTCCTAGCGGAGGGAACACCGGGGAGCTGTTTTTT. It encodes CARTPSGGNTGELFF.

J is TRBJ1-2 and V is TRBV5-4, with 7 positions matching TRBD1. The CDR3 sequence is 15 residues long. V shed 4 bases and J 0 bases; nucleotides not matched to a gene: 6. Germline-derived CDR1 and CDR2 are SGHNT and YYREEE (reference sequence). CDR3 protein: CASSRKGQPNYGYTF. DNA of the CDR3: TGTGCCAGCAGCAGAAAGGGACAGCCTAACTATGGCTACACCTTC.